Following are 22 T cell receptor beta chains from one sample sequenced in a study of cytotoxic CD8 clonotypes in ibrutinib-treated CLL. Using immunoSEQ multiplex PCR, the repertoire was profiled, and TCRdb retains in-frame clones only, with some absent. The profile shows 150,000 to 200,000 clones, 70% to 85% of them singletons. Here the sequenced sample was PBMCs, taken after 24 months of ibrutinib treatment. The receptors stem from a human donor with chronic lymphocytic leukemia.

The V and J genes are TRBV27 and TRBJ1-4; no firm D call. CDR1 MNHEY and CDR2 SMNVEV come from the germline V gene (reference sequence). The CDR3 consists of 14 residues. Trimming removed 4 bases at V and 3 bases at J, with 9 bases between. CDR3 amino acids: CASSSGQSNEKLFF. CDR3 nucleotides: TGTGCCAGCAGTTCGGGTCAATCTAATGAAAAACTGTTTTTT.

The chain combines TRBV30 with TRBJ2-3; D not certain. The CDR3 is 14 residues long. V was pared by 4 bases and J by 1 base, with 12 bases between. Germline lookup yields CDR1 GTSNPN and CDR2 SVGIG (reference sequence). The CDR3 region is CAWKAPGGTDTQYF. CDR3 DNA sequence: TGTGCCTGGAAGGCCCCTGGGGGCACAGATACGCAGTATTTT.

This chain joins TRBV27 and TRBJ2-3; D may be TRBD2 (5 bases). This CDR3 has 14 amino acids. Germline-derived CDR1 and CDR2 are MNHEY and SMNVEV (reference sequence). Trimming stripped 3 bases from V and 6 bases from J, with 13 bases between. The CDR3 loop is CASSLRVSRDTQYF. The DNA for the CDR3 is TGTGCCAGCAGTTTGCGGGTCAGTAGGGATACGCAGTATTTT.

This clone was seen a handful of times. The rearrangement joins TRBV27 to TRBJ1-1; 8 positions agree with TRBD1. The trim removed 6 bases at V and 5 bases at J, leaving 8 bases unmatched. CDR3 length: 14 residues. Germline V lookup: CDR1 MNHEY, CDR2 SMNVEV (reference sequence). CDR3 loop: CASSLQGARTEAFF. Written as DNA, the CDR3 is TGTGCCAGCAGCTTGCAGGGGGCGCGGACTGAAGCTTTCTTT.

DNA of the CDR3: TGTGCCAGTACAGCGTGGGACAGGGGCCAAGGCTACACCTTC. Its translation: CASTAWDRGQGYTF. The chain has TRBV19 and TRBJ1-2, with 10 bases aligning to TRBD1. J gave up 8 bases and V 7 bases, and 10 bases lay outside the gene matches. The CDR3 has 14 residues. Germline lookup yields CDR1 LNHDA and CDR2 SQIVND (reference sequence).

The CDR3 DNA is TGTGCCACCAGCAGAGGCAGGGGACAGGGAAATCAGCCCCAGCATTTT. It codes for CATSRGRGQGNQPQHF. This chain links TRBV15 with TRBJ1-5; TRBD1 matches at 9 bases. Germline lookup yields CDR1 LNHNV and CDR2 YYDKDF (reference sequence). V lost 1 base, J lost 4 bases, and 5 bases stayed unmatched. This CDR3 spans 16 amino acids.

The rearrangement links TRBV5-1 to TRBJ1-1; 8 positions agree with TRBD1. CDR3 length: 15 residues. V was pared by 1 base and J by 4 bases, with 6 bases of the junction left unmatched. CDR1 and CDR2 from the germline V gene are SGHRS and YFSETQ. Written as DNA, the CDR3 is TGCGCCAGCAGCTTGAGGCAGGGGGCGCCCACTGAAGCTTTCTTT. As protein: CASSLRQGAPTEAFF.

The chain is built from TRBV7-3 and TRBJ2-3, with 9 bases identical to TRBD1. The V gene end was trimmed by 4 bases and the J gene end by 0 bases; junction bases not matched to a gene: 2. Germline assignment: CDR1 SGHTA and CDR2 FQGTGA. There are 15 residues in the CDR3. The CDR3 sequence is CASSSGQGSTDTQYF. CDR3 bases: TGTGCCAGCAGCTCGGGACAGGGCAGCACAGATACGCAGTATTTT. Full variable domain (outside the CDR3, taken from reference TRBV7-3 and TRBJ2-3): GAGVSQTPSNKVTEKGKYVELRCDPISGHTALYWYRQSLGQGPEFLIYFQGTGAADDSGLPNDRFFAVRPEGSVSTLKIQRTERGDSAVYLCASSSGQGSTDTQYFGPGTRLTVL.

The chain joins TRBV27 to TRBJ1-2, with a possible D match to TRBD1 (6 bases). V lost 5 bases, J lost 2 bases, and 21 bases lay in between. There are 17 residues in the CDR3. The germline gives CDR1 MNHEY, CDR2 SMNVEV (reference sequence). CDR3 bases: TGTGCCAGCAGTCCTTATTTAGGAGGGACATACAACTATGGCTACACCTTC. As protein: CASSPYLGGTYNYGYTF.

This clone was detected once. The J gene is TRBJ2-1, the V gene TRBV7-9; 8 bases map to TRBD2. There are 16 residues in the CDR3. With V trimmed by 4 bases and J by 4 bases, 9 bases remained unmatched. Germline V gives CDR1 SEHNR, CDR2 FQNEAQ (reference sequence). The CDR3 loop is CASSSALAGKYNEQFF. The CDR3 coding sequence is TGTGCCAGCAGCTCAGCTTTAGCGGGAAAGTACAATGAGCAGTTCTTC. Full variable domain (remainder filled in from reference TRBV7-9 and TRBJ2-1): DTGVSQNPRHKITKRGQNVTFRCDPISEHNRLYWYRQTLGQGPEFLTYFQNEAQLEKSRLLSDRFSAERPKGSFSTLEIQRTEQGDSAMYLCASSSALAGKYNEQFFGPGTRLTVL.

The rearrangement links TRBV4-2 to TRBJ2-3; D gene ambiguous. The CDR3 has 14 residues. The V gene lost 0 bases and the J gene lost 8 bases, with 12 bases spanning the gap. Germline V gene lookup returns CDR1 LGHNA and CDR2 YNFKEQ. The CDR3 here is CASSQDRVTATQYF. CDR3 bases: TGTGCCAGCAGCCAAGATAGGGTTACGGCTACGCAGTATTTT.

The V call is TRBV19, the J call TRBJ2-1; TRBD1 aligns across 9 bases. V dropped 4 bases and J dropped 8; count of bases not matched to a gene: 12. The CDR3 spans 16 residues. Germline V gene data show CDR1 as LNHDA and CDR2 as SQIVND (reference sequence). CDR3 protein: CASSRGGQGRRDEQFF. CDR3 sequence (DNA): TGTGCCAGTAGTAGGGGGGGACAGGGCCGTAGGGATGAGCAGTTCTTC.

CDR3 sequence reads: CASSELGGPDEKLFF. CDR3 bases: TGTGCCAGCAGTGAATTGGGGGGGCCTGATGAAAAACTGTTTTTT. V gene TRBV6-1 combines with J gene TRBJ1-4; maybe TRBD1 (6 bases). The V end was cut by 2 bases, the J end by 6 bases, with 13 bases between. CDR3 size: 15 residues. Germline-derived CDR1 and CDR2 are MNHNS and SASEGT.

The DNA for the CDR3 is TGCGCCAGCAGTGAGGGTGGTCAGGCAGGTACTGAAGCTTTCTTT. Amino acid sequence: CASSEGGQAGTEAFF. The V gene is TRBV10-2, the J gene TRBJ1-1; D unresolved. Germline assignment: CDR1 WSHSY and CDR2 SAAADI. This CDR3 spans 15 amino acids. V was clipped by 2 bases and J by 5 bases, with 15 bases between them.

This clone has a single count. The chain carries TRBV5-1 and TRBJ1-2; D unclear. CDR3 length: 12 amino acids. Trimming took off 4 bases at V and 2 bases at J, with 6 bases between the two ends. Germline lookup yields CDR1 SGHRS and CDR2 YFSETQ. CDR3 sequence reads: CASSPGNYGYTF. CDR3 coding DNA: TGCGCCAGCAGCCCCGGGAACTATGGCTACACCTTC.

The genes are TRBV11-2 and TRBJ2-5, with 8 nucleotides matching TRBD2. There are 15 residues in the CDR3. Trimming cost V 3 bases and J 5 bases; bases outside gene matches: 8. Germline V gives CDR1 SGHAT, CDR2 FQNNGV. In DNA, the CDR3 is TGTGCCAGCAGCTTGGGCGGGGGGATTAGGGAGACCCAGTACTTC. Protein: CASSLGGGIRETQYF.

The rearrangement links TRBV15 to TRBJ2-7; the D gene is possibly TRBD2 (6 bases). The CDR3 covers 14 residues. CDR1 is LNHNV, CDR2 YYDKDF, per germline (reference sequence). Trimming took off 3 bases at V and 3 bases at J, with 12 bases between the two ends. Here the CDR3 reads CATSRSVGGYEQYF. CDR3 DNA sequence: TGTGCCACCAGCAGGTCGGTCGGGGGCTACGAGCAGTACTTC.

In this sample, this clone turned up a few times. The chain carries TRBV28 and TRBJ2-2; unclear D gene. Germline CDR1 MDHEN, CDR2 SYDVKM. V lost 4 bases and J lost 4, with 4 bases in between. This CDR3 is built from 12 residues. In DNA, the CDR3 is TGTGCCAGCAGTTCCAGCACCGGGGAGCTGTTTTTT. Translation: CASSSSTGELFF.

The chain has TRBV5-1 and TRBJ2-7, with a tentative D call TRBD1 (6 bases). The germline V and J ends were trimmed by 4 bases and 0 bases, with 17 bases remaining between them. The germline CDR1 and CDR2 sequences are SGHRS and YFSETQ. The CDR3 is made up of 16 amino acids. The CDR3 is CASSPQGQGYSYEQYF. In nucleotides, the CDR3 is TGCGCCAGCAGCCCCCAGGGGCAGGGGTACTCCTACGAGCAGTACTTC.

The J gene is TRBJ2-3, the V gene TRBV7-2, with 12 bases fitting TRBD1. The V and J ends lost 3 bases and 4 bases, in that order; junction bases with no gene match: 2. CDR1 and CDR2 (germline): SGHTA, FQGNSA. The CDR3 totals 15 residues. CDR3 amino acids: CASSLGTGGADTQYF. DNA for the CDR3: TGTGCCAGCAGCTTGGGGACAGGGGGCGCAGATACGCAGTATTTT.

The rearrangement links TRBV18 to TRBJ1-1, with D perhaps TRBD1 (5 bases). The CDR3 extends over 13 amino acids. Between the trimmed V and J ends, which lost 6 bases and 5 bases, there was a span of 13 bases. CDR1 and CDR2 (germline): KGHSH, LQKENI. CDR3 loop: CASSRGGETEAFF. CDR3 bases: TGTGCCAGCTCTCGGGGCGGAGAAACTGAAGCTTTCTTT.

The rearrangement links TRBV7-6 to TRBJ1-5; no clear D gene. Germline V CDR1 and CDR2: SGHVS, FNYEAQ. The CDR3 length is 15 residues. V lost 1 base and J lost 0, with 7 bases in between. This chain's CDR3 is CASSLGSDSNQPQHF. CDR3 coding DNA: TGTGCCAGCAGCTTAGGGTCAGATAGCAATCAGCCCCAGCATTTT.